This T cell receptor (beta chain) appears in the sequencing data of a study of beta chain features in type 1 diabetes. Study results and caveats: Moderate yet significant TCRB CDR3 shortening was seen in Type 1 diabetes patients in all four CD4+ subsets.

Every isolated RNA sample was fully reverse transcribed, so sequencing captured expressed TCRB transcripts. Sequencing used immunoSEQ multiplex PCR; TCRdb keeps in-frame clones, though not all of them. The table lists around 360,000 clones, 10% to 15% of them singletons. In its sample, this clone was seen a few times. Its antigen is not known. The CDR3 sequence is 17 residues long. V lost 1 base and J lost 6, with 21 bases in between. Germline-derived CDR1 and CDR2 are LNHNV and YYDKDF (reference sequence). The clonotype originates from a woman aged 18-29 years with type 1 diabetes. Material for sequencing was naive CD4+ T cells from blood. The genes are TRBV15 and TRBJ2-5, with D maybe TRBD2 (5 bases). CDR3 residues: CATSRALGRAEVQTQYF. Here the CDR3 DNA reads TGTGCCACCAGCAGAGCCCTCGGGCGGGCCGAGGTTCAGACCCAGTACTTC. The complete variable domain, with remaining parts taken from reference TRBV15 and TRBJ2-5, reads DAMVIQNPRYQVTQFGKPVTLSCSQTLNHNVMYWYQQKSSQAPKLLFHYYDKDFNNEADTPDNFQSRRPNTSFCFLDIRSPGLGDTAMYLCATSRALGRAEVQTQYFGPGTRLLVL.